The source of this T cell receptor (beta chain) is a study of metastatic and nonmetastatic thyroid tumors. Turning to the study itself: Both malignant and benign thyroid patients supplied peripheral blood and tumor or nodule tissue samples, across which the repertoires of these patients were then compared.

No treatment had been given to any patient before thyroid surgery. Per the original data handling: What underpinned the distant-metastasis classifier for papillary thyroid cancer was the set of CDR3 differences across clinicopathological groups. TCRdb reprocessed the PCR reads using MiXCR. The V and J calls shown here were made by TCRdb, not taken from the authors' results. The sample records around 4,500 clones, approximately 35% being singletons. Details on this clone: The antigen remains unidentified.

General study results and limits: Malignant thyroid tumors reportedly exceeded benign nodules significantly in TCR beta diversity, with the difference appearing in blood and tumor.

The sample taken for sequencing was adjacent normal tissue. The clonotype comes from a male donor with papillary thyroid cancer or a benign thyroid nodule (not recorded which). Some clones in this sample may be carry-over from other donors' samples.

CDR3 in DNA: TGTGCCAGCAGGTTAGCGGGAGGGGCCTACGAGCAGTACTTC. Protein sequence: CASRLAGGAYEQYF. The chain combines TRBV2 with TRBJ2-7; TRBD2 matches 11 bases. CDR1 and CDR2 (germline): SNHLY, FYNNEI. This CDR3 has 14 residues. V was clipped by 6 bases and J by 2 bases; unmatched bases: 3.